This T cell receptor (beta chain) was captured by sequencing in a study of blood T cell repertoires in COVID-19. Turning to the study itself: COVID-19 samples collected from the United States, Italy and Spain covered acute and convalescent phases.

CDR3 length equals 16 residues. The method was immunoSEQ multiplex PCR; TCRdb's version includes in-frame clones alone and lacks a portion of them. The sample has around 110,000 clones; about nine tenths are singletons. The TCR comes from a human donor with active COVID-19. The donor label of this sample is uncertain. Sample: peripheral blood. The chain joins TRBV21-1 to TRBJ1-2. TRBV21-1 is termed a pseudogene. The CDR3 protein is CASSKLGLGGRSGYTF. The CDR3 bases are TGTGCCAGCAGCAAACTCGGGTTGGGAGGCCGCTCTGGCTACACCTTC.